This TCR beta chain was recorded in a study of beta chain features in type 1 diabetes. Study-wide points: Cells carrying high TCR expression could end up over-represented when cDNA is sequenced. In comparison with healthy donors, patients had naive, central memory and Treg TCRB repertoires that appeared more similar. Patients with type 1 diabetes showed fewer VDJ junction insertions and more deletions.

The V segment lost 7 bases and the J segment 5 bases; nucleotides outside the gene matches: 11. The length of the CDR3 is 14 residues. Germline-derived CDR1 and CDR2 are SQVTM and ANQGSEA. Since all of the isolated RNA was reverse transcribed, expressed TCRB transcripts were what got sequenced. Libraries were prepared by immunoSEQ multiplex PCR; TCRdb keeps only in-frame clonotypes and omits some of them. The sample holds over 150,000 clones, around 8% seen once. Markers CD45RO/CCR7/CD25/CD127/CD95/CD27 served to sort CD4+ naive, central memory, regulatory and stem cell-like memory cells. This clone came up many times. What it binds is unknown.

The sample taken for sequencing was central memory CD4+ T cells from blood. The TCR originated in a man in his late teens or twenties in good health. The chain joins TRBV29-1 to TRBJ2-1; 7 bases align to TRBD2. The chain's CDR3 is CSAAASGSHNEQFF. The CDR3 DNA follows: TGCAGCGCCGCAGCTAGCGGCAGCCACAATGAGCAGTTCTTC.